Here is one TCR beta chain with its context. The data stem from a study of blood T cell repertoires in COVID-19. V was clipped by 8 bases and J by 9 bases, with 17 bases between them. The length of the CDR3 is 13 residues. Looked up from germline, CDR1 is LNHDA and CDR2 is SQIVND (reference sequence). The protocol was immunoSEQ multiplex PCR, while the TCRdb copy is restricted to in-frame clones and leaves out a portion. This sample has about 190,000 clones, with about 85% found just once. The sequence derives from a woman older than 75 with acute or convalescent COVID-19. The genes are TRBV19 and TRBJ1-5, with a weak D call TRBD1 (6 bases). The sample taken for sequencing was peripheral blood. The CDR3 region has the DNA TGTGCCAGTTCTACAGGGCCGTTAATGCCCCAGCATTTT. Residues: CASSTGPLMPQHF.